The clone carrying this T cell receptor beta chain was seen at least ten times. Antigen: not known. TCR alpha and beta CDR3 regions were amplified from RNA using iRepertoire nested multiplex PCR. One-step reverse transcription and amplification started from around 100-400 ng of tissue mRNA or PBMC total RNA. TCRdb itself ran the multiplex PCR reads through MiXCR, one entry per CDR3 protein. The sample has more than 9,000 distinct CDR3 sequences, approximately 26% seen once. Germline CDR1 DFQATT, CDR2 SNEGSKA (reference sequence). The CDR3 length is 14 residues. V lost 4 bases to trimming and J lost 0 bases, with 12 bases between them. The sample originates from a study of glioma-infiltrating T cells. Study results and limitations: Only very few CDR3 sequences appeared in both tissue and blood. Non-neoplastic patients had below-expected tissue-blood divergence, while all gliomas exceeded expectation.

The chain couples TRBV20-1 to TRBJ1-1; D perhaps matches TRBD1 (5 bases). The sample taken for sequencing was glioma tissue, nonneoplastic brain tissue, or PBMCs (not recorded which). The origin of this receptor is a human donor with low-grade glioma or glioblastoma, undergoing nonglioma brain surgery, or in good health (not recorded which). CDR3 loop: CSATGGDMNTEAFF. CDR3 coding DNA: TGCAGTGCTACGGGGGGAGACATGAACACTGAAGCTTTCTTT.